This T cell receptor beta chain was documented in a study of blood T cell repertoires in COVID-19. The CDR3 length is 15 residues. J lost 4 bases, V lost 1 base, and 2 bases had no gene match. Germline V gives CDR1 SSHAT, CDR2 FNYEAQ (reference sequence). Generated by immunoSEQ multiplex PCR, the TCRdb table keeps only in-frame clones and is missing some. The sample comprises 450,000 or so clones, roughly nine tenths of which are singletons, and roughly 0.9% rests with the top ten. The source material was peripheral blood. The receptor comes from a man between 18 and 29 years old with COVID-19, enrolled during active disease. The chain recombines TRBV7-7 with TRBJ2-1; 9 bases align to TRBD2. In DNA, the CDR3 is TGTGCCAGCAGCTTAGTGGCGGGGGGGTACAATGAGCAGTTCTTC. This sequence encodes CASSLVAGGYNEQFF.